These 29 T cell receptor beta chains came from one sample sequenced in a study of memory CD4+ T cells and cytomegalovirus serostatus. Single viable CD3+CD4+CD8-CD45RO+ cells were sorted as the memory CD4+ T cells. Some clones are missing from TCRdb's copy, which holds only in-frame ones; the method was immunoSEQ multiplex PCR. The sample has about 50,000 clones; around four fifths are singletons. Source material: memory CD4+ T cells from blood. Receptor source: an adult in good health and CMV-seronegative.

The chain carries TRBV27 and TRBJ2-2; D perhaps matches TRBD2 (6 bases). The CDR3 contains 16 residues. V was shortened by 4 bases and J by 0 bases, with 12 bases between the two germline ends. Germline CDR1 MNHEY, CDR2 SMNVEV (reference sequence). The CDR3 sequence: CASSSRIAANTGELFF. The DNA for the CDR3 is TGTGCCAGCAGTTCGCGGATAGCGGCGAACACCGGGGAGCTGTTTTTT.

The V and J genes are TRBV2 and TRBJ2-1, with D possibly TRBD1 on 6 matching bases. The germline gives CDR1 SNHLY, CDR2 FYNNEI. Deletions cut 5 bases from V and 10 bases from J, with 15 bases between. This CDR3 contains 13 residues. This chain's CDR3 is CASSFTGYGEQFF. Written as DNA, the CDR3 is TGTGCCAGCAGTTTTACAGGGTATGGGGAGCAGTTCTTC.

The V gene is TRBV6-5, the J gene TRBJ2-7; TRBD2 matches 8 bases. J gave up 4 bases and V 7 bases, and 12 bases lay outside the gene matches. Germline-derived CDR1 and CDR2 are MNHEY and SVGAGI. CDR3 length equals 15 residues. This CDR3 is CASTNGVAGRYEQYF. The CDR3 DNA reads TGTGCCAGCACGAACGGGGTAGCGGGAAGGTACGAGCAGTACTTC.

The chain uses TRBV7-6 and TRBJ2-5; tentative D call: TRBD2 (6 bases). The CDR3 runs 15 residues. The V and J ends lost 2 bases and 4 bases respectively, with 14 bases between them. Germline V gene sequence: CDR1 SGHVS, CDR2 FNYEAQ. DNA for the CDR3: TGTGCCAGCAGCTTAAGAGGGCAGGGAGGAGAGACCCAGTACTTC. This codes for CASSLRGQGGETQYF.

A few counts support this clone. The gene calls are TRBV5-6 and TRBJ2-2; maybe TRBD1 (5 bases). Trimming took 4 bases from V and 8 from J, leaving 12 bases between them. This CDR3 has 13 residues. The germline gives CDR1 SGHDT, CDR2 YYEEEE. CDR3 loop: CASSGKGVGELFF. In nucleotides, the CDR3 is TGTGCCAGCAGCGGGAAAGGGGTAGGGGAGCTGTTTTTT.

The rearrangement uses TRBV6-4 and TRBJ1-1, with D tentatively TRBD1 (6 bases). V was shortened by 7 bases and J by 3 bases, with 15 bases between the two germline ends. The germline gives CDR1 MRHNA, CDR2 SNTAGT. The CDR3 consists of 14 residues. CDR3 in amino acids: CASKRDTGYTEAFF. The CDR3 DNA reads as TGTGCCAGCAAACGAGATACAGGGTACACTGAAGCTTTCTTT.

J is TRBJ2-1 and V is TRBV27; 7 bases line up with TRBD1. The CDR3 totals 13 residues. Germline CDR1 and CDR2: MNHEY and SMNVEV (reference sequence). J gave up 5 bases and V 5 bases, and 3 bases lay outside the gene matches. CDR3 amino acids: CASSGTVNNEQFF. The CDR3 region has the DNA TGTGCCAGCAGTGGGACAGTCAACAATGAGCAGTTCTTC.

This clone was seen just once. The CDR3 loop is CASSSRDRGNSPLHF. For the CDR3, the DNA is TGTGCCAGCAGCAGCCGGGACAGGGGGAATTCACCCCTCCACTTT. V usage is TRBV9 and J usage is TRBJ1-6; 11 positions agree with TRBD1. CDR1 is SGDLS and CDR2 is YYNGEE in the germline V gene. The CDR3 extends over 15 amino acids. V was pared by 4 bases and J by 7 bases, with 4 bases of the junction left unmatched. The whole variable domain, filled in from reference TRBV9 and TRBJ1-6, reads DSGVTQTPKHLITATGQRVTLRCSPRSGDLSVYWYQQSLDQGLQFLIQYYNGEERAKGNILERFSAQQFPDLHSELNLSSLELGDSALYFCASSSRDRGNSPLHFGNGTRLTVT.

A word on this clone: The junction differs from germline at one of its ends, possibly a read error. This rearrangement joins TRBV5-6 to TRBJ1-2, with D hard to call. This CDR3 region has 16 residues. From germline, CDR1 is SGHDT and CDR2 YYEEEE. CDR3 sequence: CASSLVGGSGNYGYIF. DNA for the CDR3: TGTGCCAGCAGCTTGGTTGGAGGGTCGGGGAACTATGGCTACATCTTC. Full variable domain (missing parts from reference TRBV5-6 and TRBJ1-2): DAGVTQSPTHLIKTRGQQVTLRCSPKSGHDTVSWYQQALGQGPQFIFQYYEEEERQRGNFPDRFSGHQFPNYSSELNVNALLLGDSALYLCASSLVGGSGNYGYIFGSGTRLTVV.

The chain uses TRBV28 and TRBJ1-1; no firm D call. This CDR3 has 12 amino acids. V was shortened by 6 bases and J by 2 bases, with 7 bases between the two germline ends. Germline V lookup: CDR1 MDHEN, CDR2 SYDVKM. CDR3 sequence: CASSPGNTEAFF. CDR3 coding DNA: TGTGCCAGCAGCCCGGGAAACACTGAAGCTTTCTTT.

V usage is TRBV7-9 and J usage is TRBJ2-3; D call uncertain. This CDR3 has 13 amino acids. The V gene lost 0 bases and the J gene lost 2 bases, with 3 bases spanning the gap. In germline, CDR1 is SEHNR, CDR2 FQNEAQ (reference sequence). CDR3 nucleotide sequence: TGTGCCAGCAGCTTAGCGGCCACAGATACGCAGTATTTT. This gives the protein CASSLAATDTQYF. The whole variable domain, remainder taken from reference TRBV7-9 and TRBJ2-3, is DTGVSQNPRHKITKRGQNVTFRCDPISEHNRLYWYRQTLGQGPEFLTYFQNEAQLEKSRLLSDRFSAERPKGSFSTLEIQRTEQGDSAMYLCASSLAATDTQYFGPGTRLTVL.

V gene TRBV5-4 combines with J gene TRBJ1-2; 8 bases are shared with TRBD1. The V and J ends lost 0 bases and 7 bases, in that order; junction bases with no gene match: 2. Per the germline V gene, CDR1 is SGHNT and CDR2 is YYREEE (reference sequence). The CDR3 has 13 residues. CDR3 loop: CASSLEDRAGYTF. The CDR3 DNA reads as TGTGCCAGCAGCTTGGAGGACAGGGCTGGCTACACCTTC.

The table lists this clone with a few counts. J is TRBJ2-1 and V is TRBV2; D may match TRBD1 or TRBD2 (5 bases each). The germline gives CDR1 SNHLY, CDR2 FYNNEI. V was shortened by 7 bases and J by 9 bases, with 19 bases between the two germline ends. The CDR3 length is 14 residues. CDR3 protein: CASNWDPKGFEQFF. As DNA, the CDR3 is TGTGCCAGCAACTGGGACCCAAAGGGCTTTGAGCAGTTCTTC.

This chain links TRBV7-9 with TRBJ1-1, with 7 bases aligning to TRBD1. V shed 5 bases and J 4 bases; nucleotides not matched to a gene: 7. This CDR3 region has 14 residues. The germline V gene encodes CDR1 SEHNR and CDR2 FQNEAQ (reference sequence). The CDR3 protein is CASSLQGVGTEAFF. In DNA, the CDR3 is TGTGCCAGCAGCCTCCAGGGGGTCGGCACTGAAGCTTTCTTT.

The V gene is TRBV27, the J gene TRBJ1-2; D ambiguous. The V end was cut by 2 bases, the J end by 8 bases, with 15 bases between. There are 14 residues in the CDR3. Germline CDR1 MNHEY, CDR2 SMNVEV (reference sequence). Here the CDR3 DNA reads TGTGCCAGCAGTTTAACCAATGGGCCGTTCGGCTACACCTTC. Residues: CASSLTNGPFGYTF.

A note on this clone: At one of its ends the junction is not consistent with the germline gene, which may arise from a read error. The gene calls are TRBV15 and TRBJ2-7; D is uncertain. CDR3 size: 12 residues. CDR1 and CDR2 (germline): LNHNV, YYDKDF (reference sequence). The CDR3 DNA is TGTGCCACCATTTGCGTTCTCTCGACCGGCCGCTTC. This sequence encodes CATICVLSTGRF.

This chain joins TRBV5-4 and TRBJ2-3; 9 nucleotides align to TRBD2. This CDR3 has 16 amino acids. CDR1 and CDR2 (germline): SGHNT, YYREEE (reference sequence). Trimming cost V 4 bases and J 2 bases; bases outside gene matches: 8. The CDR3 loop is CASSPGTSPNTDTQYF. The CDR3 DNA follows: TGTGCCAGCAGCCCGGGGACTAGCCCTAACACAGATACGCAGTATTTT.

This chain links TRBV27 with TRBJ2-1; 10 bases line up with TRBD2. Germline CDR1 MNHEY, CDR2 SMNVEV (reference sequence). V dropped 8 bases and J dropped 4; count of bases not matched to a gene: 8. This CDR3 is 15 amino acids long. CDR3 sequence (DNA): TGTGCCAGCGGGCGCCTAGCGGGGGTATACAATGAGCAGTTCTTC. It is translated as CASGRLAGVYNEQFF.

This clone was counted between two and nine times. V is TRBV28 and J is TRBJ1-5; D ambiguous. The V end was cut by 3 bases, the J end by 6 bases, with 18 bases between. CDR1 and CDR2 (germline): MDHEN, SYDVKM. This CDR3 spans 16 amino acids. CDR3 protein: CASSLEESRLVQPQHF. As DNA, the CDR3 is TGTGCCAGCAGTTTGGAGGAGAGCAGGCTAGTTCAGCCCCAGCATTTT. Supplemented by reference TRBV28 and TRBJ1-5, the full variable domain reads DVKVTQSSRYLVKRTGEKVFLECVQDMDHENMFWYRQDPGLGLRLIYFSYDVKMKEKGDIPEGYSVSREKKERFSLILESASTNQTSMYLCASSLEESRLVQPQHFGDGTRLSIL.

CDR3 sequence reads: CASSQDPPRLNLHSPLHF. Here the CDR3 DNA reads TGCGCCAGCAGCCAAGATCCACCTCGCTTGAATTTGCATTCACCCCTCCACTTT. The chain uses TRBV4-1 and TRBJ1-6; the D is unclear. Germline V CDR1 and CDR2: MGHRA, YSYEKL. V was clipped by 0 bases and J by 8 bases, with 20 bases between them. The CDR3 loop spans 18 amino acids.

This clone was observed a single time. The chain links TRBV2 to TRBJ2-1; 12 bases match TRBD2. The CDR3 consists of 15 residues. Germline values: CDR1 SNHLY, CDR2 FYNNEI. Losses at the gene ends were 5 bases for V and 4 bases for J; bases not matched to a gene: 3. The CDR3 reads CASSSLAGGYNEQFF. The CDR3 DNA reads as TGTGCCAGCAGTTCTCTAGCGGGGGGGTACAATGAGCAGTTCTTC.

V and J are TRBV25-1 and TRBJ2-1; D is possibly TRBD2 (6 bases). CDR1 is MGHDK and CDR2 is SYGVNS in the germline V gene. V lost 7 bases to trimming and J lost 5 bases, with 21 bases between them. There are 16 residues in the CDR3. CDR3 in amino acids: CASTPRRGTPDNEQFF. In DNA, the CDR3 is TGTGCCAGCACTCCCCGGAGGGGTACCCCGGACAATGAGCAGTTCTTC.

The genes are TRBV2 and TRBJ2-7; no clear D gene. V shed 3 bases and J shed 3 bases, with 12 bases lying between them. Germline values: CDR1 SNHLY, CDR2 FYNNEI. CDR3 length: 14 residues. The CDR3 reads CASSESNGNYEQYF. Written as DNA, the CDR3 is TGTGCCAGCAGTGAGAGCAACGGTAACTACGAGCAGTACTTC.

The rearrangement links TRBV6-5 to TRBJ2-5; 8 bases fit TRBD2. The junction had 6 bases not matched to a gene; V was cut back by 2 bases and J by 1 base. The CDR3 loop spans 16 amino acids. Germline lookup yields CDR1 MNHEY and CDR2 SVGAGI. The CDR3 reads CASSYGAGGLQETQYF. The CDR3 DNA is TGTGCCAGCAGTTACGGGGCGGGGGGTCTCCAAGAGACCCAGTACTTC.

The chain combines TRBV2 with TRBJ2-7; D is possibly TRBD2 (6 bases). V dropped 6 bases and J dropped 5 bases, with 23 bases sitting between them. Germline V gene sequence: CDR1 SNHLY, CDR2 FYNNEI. The CDR3 spans 16 residues. CDR3 in DNA: TGTGCCAGCAGGAGGGACCACTCACTAGCTGAGGACGAGCAGTACTTC. This gives the protein CASRRDHSLAEDEQYF.

The chain carries TRBV18 and TRBJ1-2; 7 bases fit TRBD1. The V gene's germline CDR1 is KGHSH and CDR2 LQKENI. Trimming cost V 1 base and J 4 bases; bases outside gene matches: 6. CDR3 length: 15 residues. CDR3 sequence: CASSPRPRDSYGYTF. In DNA form, the CDR3 reads TGTGCCAGCTCACCACGACCCCGGGACAGCTATGGCTACACCTTC. The variable domain in full, completed from reference TRBV18 and TRBJ1-2, reads NAGVMQNPRHLVRRRGQEARLRCSPMKGHSHVYWYRQLPEEGLKFMVYLQKENIIDESGMPKERFSAEFPKEGPSILRIQQVVRGDSAAYFCASSPRPRDSYGYTFGSGTRLTVV.

This chain connects TRBV15 to TRBJ1-1; 11 nucleotides align to TRBD1. The trim removed 2 bases at V and 6 bases at J, leaving 2 bases unmatched. The CDR3 totals 14 residues. CDR1 and CDR2 from the germline V gene are LNHNV and YYDKDF (reference sequence). The CDR3, as DNA: TGTGCCACCAGCAGAAGGGGACAGGGGGCTGAAGCTTTCTTT. This codes for CATSRRGQGAEAFF.

The chain carries TRBV27 and TRBJ1-5, with 10 bases lining up with TRBD1. V shed 5 bases and J 2 bases; nucleotides not matched to a gene: 9. This CDR3 is built from 17 residues. CDR1 is MNHEY and CDR2 is SMNVEV in the germline V gene (reference sequence). In nucleotides, the CDR3 is TGTGCCAGCAGTCGGCGGAGACAGGGGGCGCGCAATCAGCCCCAGCATTTT. This codes for CASSRRRQGARNQPQHF.

The chain couples TRBV7-2 to TRBJ2-7; 10 nucleotides agree with TRBD2. The CDR3 runs 15 residues. Germline V gene data show CDR1 as SGHTA and CDR2 as FQGNSA. V was pared by 2 bases and J by 6 bases, with 7 bases of the junction left unmatched. In nucleotides, the CDR3 is TGTGCCAGCAGCTTATCGCTAGCGGGAGTCTCCGAGCAGTACTTC. Translation: CASSLSLAGVSEQYF.